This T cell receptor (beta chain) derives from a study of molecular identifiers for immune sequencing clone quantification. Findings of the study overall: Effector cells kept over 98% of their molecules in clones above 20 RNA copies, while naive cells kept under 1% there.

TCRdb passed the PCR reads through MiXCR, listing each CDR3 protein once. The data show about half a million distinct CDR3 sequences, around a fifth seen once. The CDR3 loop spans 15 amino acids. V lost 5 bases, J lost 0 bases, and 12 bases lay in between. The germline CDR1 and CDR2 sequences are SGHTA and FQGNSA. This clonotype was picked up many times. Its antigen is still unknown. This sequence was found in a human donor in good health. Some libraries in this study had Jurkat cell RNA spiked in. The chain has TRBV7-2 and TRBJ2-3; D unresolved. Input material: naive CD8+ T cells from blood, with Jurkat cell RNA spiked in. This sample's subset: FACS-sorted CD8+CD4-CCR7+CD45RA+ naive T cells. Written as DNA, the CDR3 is TGTGCCAGCAGCAAAACCTTTATAAGCACAGATACGCAGTATTTT. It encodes CASSKTFISTDTQYF.